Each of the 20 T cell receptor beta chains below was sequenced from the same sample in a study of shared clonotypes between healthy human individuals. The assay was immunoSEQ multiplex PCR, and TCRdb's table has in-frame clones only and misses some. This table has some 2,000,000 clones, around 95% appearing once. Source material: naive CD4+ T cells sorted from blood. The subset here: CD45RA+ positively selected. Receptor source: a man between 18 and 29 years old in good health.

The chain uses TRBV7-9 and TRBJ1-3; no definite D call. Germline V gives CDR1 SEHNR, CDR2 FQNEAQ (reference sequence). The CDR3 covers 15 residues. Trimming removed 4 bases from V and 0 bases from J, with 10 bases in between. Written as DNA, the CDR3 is TGTGCCAGCAGCTCGGACTACTACTCTGGAAACACCATATATTTT. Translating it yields CASSSDYYSGNTIYF.

CDR3 DNA sequence: TGTGCCAGCACCACAGGGGGAGGTTATGAAAAACTGTTTTTT. It yields the protein CASTTGGGYEKLFF. The V and J genes are TRBV2 and TRBJ1-4; 8 positions agree with TRBD1. Germline V CDR1 and CDR2: SNHLY, FYNNEI. The CDR3 length is 14 residues. Unmatched junction bases numbered 7, after V lost 7 bases and J lost 6 bases.

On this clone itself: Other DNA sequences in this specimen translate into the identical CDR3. CDR3 nucleotide sequence: TGCAGCGTTGATCCCAGCACAGATACGCAGTATTTT. Amino acid sequence: CSVDPSTDTQYF. The J gene is TRBJ2-3, the V gene TRBV29-1; D not certain. Per germline, CDR1 SQVTM and CDR2 ANQGSEA. Trimming took 3 bases from V and 0 from J, leaving 4 bases between them. The CDR3 spans 12 residues.

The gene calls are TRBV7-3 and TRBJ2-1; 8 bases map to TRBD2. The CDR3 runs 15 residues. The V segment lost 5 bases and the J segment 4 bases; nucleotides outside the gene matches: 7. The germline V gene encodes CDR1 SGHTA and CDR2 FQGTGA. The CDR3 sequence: CASSLPGLGYNEQFF. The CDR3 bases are TGTGCCAGCAGCCTCCCGGGACTAGGATACAATGAGCAGTTCTTC.

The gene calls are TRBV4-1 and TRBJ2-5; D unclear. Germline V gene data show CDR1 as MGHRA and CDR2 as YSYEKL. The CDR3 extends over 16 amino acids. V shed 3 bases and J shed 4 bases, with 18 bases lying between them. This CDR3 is CASSHNTGNTGETQYF. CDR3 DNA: TGCGCCAGCAGCCACAATACGGGCAATACGGGAGAGACCCAGTACTTC.

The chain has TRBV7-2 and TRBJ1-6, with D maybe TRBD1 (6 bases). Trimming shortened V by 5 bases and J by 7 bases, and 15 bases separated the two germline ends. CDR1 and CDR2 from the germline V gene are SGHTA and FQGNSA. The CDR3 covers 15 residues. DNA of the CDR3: TGTGCCAGCAGCCTAGGGGGACGGGGAAATTCACCCCTCCACTTT. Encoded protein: CASSLGGRGNSPLHF. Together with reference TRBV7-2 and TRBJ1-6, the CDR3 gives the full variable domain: GAGVSQSPSNKVTEKGKDVELRCDPISGHTALYWYRQSLGQGLEFLIYFQGNSAPDKSGLPSDRFSAERTGGSVSTLTIQRTQQEDSAVYLCASSLGGRGNSPLHFGNGTRLTVT.

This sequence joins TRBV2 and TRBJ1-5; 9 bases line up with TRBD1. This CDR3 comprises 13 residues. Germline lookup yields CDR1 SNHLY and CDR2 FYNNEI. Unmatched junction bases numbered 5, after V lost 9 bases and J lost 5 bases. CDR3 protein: CASSTGGDQPQHF. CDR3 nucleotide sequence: TGTGCCAGTTCGACAGGGGGGGATCAGCCCCAGCATTTT.

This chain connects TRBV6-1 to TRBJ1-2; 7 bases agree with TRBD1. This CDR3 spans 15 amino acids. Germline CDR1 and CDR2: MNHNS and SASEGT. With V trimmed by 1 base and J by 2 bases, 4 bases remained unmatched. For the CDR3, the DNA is TGTGCCAGCAGTGAAGTCCAGGGGGGGAACTATGGCTACACCTTC. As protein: CASSEVQGGNYGYTF.

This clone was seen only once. The CDR3 loop is CASSKIGYGYTF. The CDR3 bases are TGTGCCAGCAGCAAGATAGGCTATGGCTACACCTTC. The chain combines TRBV9 with TRBJ1-2; the D is unclear. CDR1 is SGDLS and CDR2 is YYNGEE in the germline V gene. This CDR3 has 12 residues. Trimming removed 4 bases at V and 4 bases at J, with 8 bases between.

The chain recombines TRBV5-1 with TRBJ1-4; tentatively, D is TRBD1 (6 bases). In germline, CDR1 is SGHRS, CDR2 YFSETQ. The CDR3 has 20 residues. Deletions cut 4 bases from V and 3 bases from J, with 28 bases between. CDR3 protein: CASSPVPLQGGKGANEKLFF. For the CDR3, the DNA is TGCGCCAGCAGCCCCGTACCACTACAGGGCGGAAAAGGAGCTAATGAAAAACTGTTTTTT. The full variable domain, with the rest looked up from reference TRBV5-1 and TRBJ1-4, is KAGVTQTPRYLIKTRGQQVTLSCSPISGHRSVSWYQQTPGQGLQFLFEYFSETQRNKGNFPGRFSGRQFSNSRSEMNVSTLELGDSALYLCASSPVPLQGGKGANEKLFFGSGTQLSVL.

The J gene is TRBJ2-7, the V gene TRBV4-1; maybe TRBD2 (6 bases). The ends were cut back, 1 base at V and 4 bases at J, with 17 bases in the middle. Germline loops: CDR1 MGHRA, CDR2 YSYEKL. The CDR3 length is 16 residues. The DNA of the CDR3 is TGCGCCAGCAGCCAAGTGCGGGGCCTTGGACATTACGAGCAGTACTTC. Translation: CASSQVRGLGHYEQYF.

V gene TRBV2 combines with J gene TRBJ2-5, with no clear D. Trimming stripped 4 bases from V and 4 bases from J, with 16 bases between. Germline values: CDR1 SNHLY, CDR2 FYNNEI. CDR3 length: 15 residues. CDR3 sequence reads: CASSGASNRRETQYF. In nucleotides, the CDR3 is TGTGCCAGCAGTGGAGCATCCAATCGGCGAGAGACCCAGTACTTC.

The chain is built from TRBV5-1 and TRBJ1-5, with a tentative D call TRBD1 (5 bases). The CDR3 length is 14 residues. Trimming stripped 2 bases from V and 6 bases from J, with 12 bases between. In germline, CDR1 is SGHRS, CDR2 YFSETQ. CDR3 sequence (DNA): TGCGCCAGCAGCTTTCAGGGATATCGTCAGCCCCAGCATTTT. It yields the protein CASSFQGYRQPQHF.

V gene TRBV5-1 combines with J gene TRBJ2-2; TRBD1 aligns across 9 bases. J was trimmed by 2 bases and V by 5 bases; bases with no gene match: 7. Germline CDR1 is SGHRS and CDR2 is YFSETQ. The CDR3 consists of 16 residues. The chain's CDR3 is CASRPPGQGNTGELFF. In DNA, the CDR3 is TGCGCCAGCAGACCACCGGGACAGGGTAACACCGGGGAGCTGTTTTTT.

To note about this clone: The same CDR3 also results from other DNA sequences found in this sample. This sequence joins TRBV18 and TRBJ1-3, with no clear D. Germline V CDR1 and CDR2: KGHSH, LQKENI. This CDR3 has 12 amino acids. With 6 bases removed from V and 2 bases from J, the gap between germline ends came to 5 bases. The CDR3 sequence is CASSPPGNTIYF. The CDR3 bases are TGTGCCAGCTCCCCCCCTGGAAACACCATATATTTT.

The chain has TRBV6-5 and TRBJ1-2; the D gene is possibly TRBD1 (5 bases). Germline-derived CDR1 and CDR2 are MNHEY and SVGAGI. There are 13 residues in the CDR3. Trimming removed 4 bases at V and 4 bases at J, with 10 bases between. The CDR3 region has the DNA TGTGCCAGCAGTTTGGGACTGAGCTATGGCTACACCTTC. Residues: CASSLGLSYGYTF.

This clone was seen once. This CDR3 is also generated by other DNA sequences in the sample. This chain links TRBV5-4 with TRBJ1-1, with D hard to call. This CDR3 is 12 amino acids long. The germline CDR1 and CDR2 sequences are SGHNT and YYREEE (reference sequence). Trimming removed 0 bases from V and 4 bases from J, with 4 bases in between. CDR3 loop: CASSLGSTEAFF. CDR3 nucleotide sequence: TGTGCCAGCAGCTTGGGCAGCACTGAAGCTTTCTTT.

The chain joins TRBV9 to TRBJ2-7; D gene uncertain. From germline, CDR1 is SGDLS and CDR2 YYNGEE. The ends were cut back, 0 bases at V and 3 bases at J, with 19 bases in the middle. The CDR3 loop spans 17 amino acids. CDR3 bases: TGTGCCAGCAGCGTAGGGGCGTCGGGTCAAGCAAACTACGAGCAGTACTTC. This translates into CASSVGASGQANYEQYF.

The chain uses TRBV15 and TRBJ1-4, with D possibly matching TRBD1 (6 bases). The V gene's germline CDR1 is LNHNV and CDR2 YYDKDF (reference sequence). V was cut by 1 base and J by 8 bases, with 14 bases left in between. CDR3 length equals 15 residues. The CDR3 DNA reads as TGTGCCACCAGCAGAGTAGGGCCAGGGGACGAAAAACTGTTTTTT. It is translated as CATSRVGPGDEKLFF.

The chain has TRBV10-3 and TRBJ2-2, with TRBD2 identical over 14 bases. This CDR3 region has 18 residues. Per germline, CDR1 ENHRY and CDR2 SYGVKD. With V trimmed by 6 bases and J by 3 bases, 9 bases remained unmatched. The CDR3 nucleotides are TGTGCCATCAGGACGGACTGGACTAGCGGGAGGCACACCGGGGAGCTGTTTTTT. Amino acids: CAIRTDWTSGRHTGELFF.